This entry is about one TCR beta chain. The antigen remains unidentified. Germline V CDR1 and CDR2: GTSNPN, SVGIG (reference sequence). Trimming shortened V by 5 bases and J by 1 base, and 20 bases separated the two germline ends. The CDR3 covers 17 residues. TCRdb keeps only in-frame clones here, not all; method: immunoSEQ multiplex PCR. Among around 25,000 clones listed, approximately 64% were seen once. This sample was taken from a study of tumor-infiltrating lymphocytes in localized non-small cell lung cancer. The overall study: Several tumor histologies, both smoking statuses, and some post-neoadjuvant chemotherapy samples were included. Notes on the study in general: Higher tumor T cell infiltration than in uninvolved lung was supported by TCRbeta sequencing.

The sequence was obtained from a human donor with non-small cell lung cancer. V and J are TRBV30 and TRBJ2-2; tentatively, D is TRBD2 (5 bases). The specimen sequenced was lung tumor tissue. The CDR3: CAWEGPSSRGNTGELFF. The CDR3 coding sequence is TGTGCCTGGGAGGGTCCCTCGTCCCGGGGGAACACCGGGGAGCTGTTTTTT. The whole variable domain, remainder taken from reference TRBV30 and TRBJ2-2, is SQTIHQWPATLVQPVGSPLSLECTVEGTSNPNLYWYRQAAGRGLQLLFYSVGIGQISSEVPQNLSASRPQDRQFILSSKKLLLSDSGFYLCAWEGPSSRGNTGELFFGEGSRLTVL.